Described below is a single T cell receptor beta chain sequence and its context. TCRdb keeps only in-frame clones here, not all; method: immunoSEQ multiplex PCR. The sample consists of tens of thousands of clones, roughly nine tenths of them appearing once. This sample is drawn from a study of PD-1 blockade in classical Hodgkin lymphoma. The CDR3 extends over 10 amino acids. CDR1 and CDR2 from the germline V gene are SNHLY and FYNNEI. Deletions cut 9 bases from V and 4 bases from J, with 7 bases between. Every patient relapsed after autologous stem cell transplantation, and brentuximab vedotin exposure varied.

The specimen was peripheral blood mononuclear cells (PBMCs), collected at baseline. This clonotype was sampled from a human donor with classical Hodgkin lymphoma. The chain couples TRBV2 to TRBJ2-7; D is undetermined. The CDR3 reads CARPLYEQYF. The CDR3 coding sequence is TGTGCCAGGCCCTTGTACGAGCAGTACTTC.